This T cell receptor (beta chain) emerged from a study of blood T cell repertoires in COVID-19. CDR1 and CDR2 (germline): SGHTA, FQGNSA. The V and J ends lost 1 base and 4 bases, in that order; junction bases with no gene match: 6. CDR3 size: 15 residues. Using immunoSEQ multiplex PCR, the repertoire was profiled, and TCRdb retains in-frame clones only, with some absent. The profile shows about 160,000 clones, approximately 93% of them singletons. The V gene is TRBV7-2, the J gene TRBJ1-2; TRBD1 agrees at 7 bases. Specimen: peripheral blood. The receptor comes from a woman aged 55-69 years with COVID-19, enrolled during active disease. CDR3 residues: CASSLGTGTVYGYTF. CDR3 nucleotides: TGTGCCAGCAGCTTAGGAACCGGGACAGTCTATGGCTACACCTTC.